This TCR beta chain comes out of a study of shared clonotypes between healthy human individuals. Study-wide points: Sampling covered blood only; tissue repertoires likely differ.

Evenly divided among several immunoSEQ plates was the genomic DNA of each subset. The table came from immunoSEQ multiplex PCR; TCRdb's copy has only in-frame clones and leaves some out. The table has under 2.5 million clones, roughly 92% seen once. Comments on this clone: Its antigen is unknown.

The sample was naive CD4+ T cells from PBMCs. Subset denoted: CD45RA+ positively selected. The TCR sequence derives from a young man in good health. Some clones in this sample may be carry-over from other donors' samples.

This CDR3 is CASSPRSGLISYYGYTF. CDR3 coding DNA: TGTGCCAGCAGCCCGAGAAGTGGCTTAATAAGCTACTATGGCTACACCTTC. The chain combines TRBV9 with TRBJ1-2; D is undetermined. This CDR3 is built from 17 residues. V lost 4 bases, J lost 3 bases, and 22 bases lay in between. The germline V gene has CDR1 SGDLS and CDR2 YYNGEE.